The next 12 T cell receptor beta chains were all read from a single sample in a study of cytomegalovirus exposure and HLA in healthy donors. PCR involved 60 Vbeta and 13 Jbeta primers. Measured with immunoSEQ multiplex PCR; TCRdb has only the in-frame clones, and not every one. The data show 120,000 to 150,000 clones, with less than 85% seen just once and roughly 1.9% held by the top ten. What was sequenced was PBMCs. All receptors derive from a man aged 35-49 years in good health and CMV-seronegative.

The rearrangement links TRBV28 to TRBJ1-2; 7 bases line up with TRBD1. V shed 5 bases, J shed 4 bases, and the junction held 10 bases outside the gene matches. This CDR3 region has 15 residues. Germline lookup yields CDR1 MDHEN and CDR2 SYDVKM. The CDR3: CASSPPPGQRYGYTF. The CDR3 DNA sequence: TGTGCCAGCAGTCCACCTCCGGGACAGCGCTATGGCTACACCTTC.

The genes are TRBV14 and TRBJ2-5; 10 bases fit TRBD1. The CDR3 totals 16 residues. V dropped 4 bases and J dropped 3; count of bases not matched to a gene: 8. Germline V gene data show CDR1 as SGHDN and CDR2 as FVKESK. The CDR3 loop reads CASSPFWGTGEETQYF. Written as DNA, the CDR3 is TGTGCCAGCAGCCCCTTTTGGGGGACAGGGGAAGAGACCCAGTACTTC.

The V gene is TRBV5-8, the J gene TRBJ2-7; 15 bases fit TRBD2. The ends lost 5 bases at V and 7 bases at J; junction bases unmatched: 13. Germline loops: CDR1 SGHTS, CDR2 YDEGEE. The length of the CDR3 is 17 residues. CDR3 sequence: CASRPGPGLAGGYEQYF. For the CDR3, the DNA is TGTGCCAGCAGGCCCGGGCCCGGACTAGCGGGAGGGTATGAGCAGTACTTC.

The genes are TRBV5-1 and TRBJ1-6; the D gene is possibly TRBD1 (5 bases). Per the germline V gene, CDR1 is SGHRS and CDR2 is YFSETQ. CDR3 length equals 16 residues. V was pared by 4 bases and J by 0 bases, with 11 bases between. CDR3 region: CASSAGRNSYNSPLHF. The CDR3, as DNA: TGCGCCAGCAGCGCGGGACGGAACTCCTATAATTCACCCCTCCACTTT.

For this clone: An end of the junction differs from the germline gene, which may be a read error. The chain recombines TRBV5-1 with TRBJ2-7, with TRBD1 matching over 11 bases. This CDR3 spans 16 amino acids. The V gene's germline CDR1 is SGHRS and CDR2 YFSETQ. The CDR3 nucleotides are TGCGCCAGCAGTTTGGGGACAGGGGGAGTCTCCTACGAGCAGTACTTC. Translation gives CASSLGTGGVSYEQYF.

This chain joins TRBV18 and TRBJ2-7; TRBD2 is a possible D gene (5 bases). The CDR3 has 13 amino acids. The V gene lost 0 bases and the J gene lost 3 bases, with 6 bases spanning the gap. Looked up from germline, CDR1 is KGHSH and CDR2 is LQKENI. CDR3 region: CASSPPRDYEQYF. Here the CDR3 DNA reads TGTGCCAGCTCACCACCCCGGGACTACGAGCAGTACTTC.

This clone appeared once. The V and J genes are TRBV7-9 and TRBJ2-7; a weak D match, TRBD1 (5 bases). This CDR3 is 12 amino acids long. In germline, CDR1 is SEHNR, CDR2 FQNEAQ (reference sequence). The V and J ends lost 6 bases and 5 bases respectively, with 11 bases between them. The CDR3 loop is CASRPDSHEQYF. The CDR3 DNA is TGTGCCAGCAGACCTGACAGCCACGAGCAGTACTTC.

This chain connects TRBV4-1 to TRBJ2-7; D perhaps matches TRBD1 (5 bases). CDR1 is MGHRA, CDR2 YSYEKL, per germline. This CDR3 contains 14 residues. Trimming removed 7 bases from V and 2 bases from J, with 15 bases in between. CDR3 in amino acids: CASTPLQGPYEQYF. The CDR3 DNA is TGCGCCAGCACTCCCCTCCAGGGTCCCTACGAGCAGTACTTC.

This clone was seen only a few times. The V call is TRBV4-1, the J call TRBJ2-1, with 11 bases that match TRBD1. J gave up 9 bases and V 4 bases, and 5 bases lay outside the gene matches. Germline lookup yields CDR1 MGHRA and CDR2 YSYEKL. The CDR3 sequence is 14 residues long. The CDR3 DNA sequence: TGCGCCAGCAGCCCAGGGACAGGGGGTGGTGAGCAGTTCTTC. It is translated as CASSPGTGGGEQFF.

This chain uses TRBV30 with TRBJ1-4; 9 bases map to TRBD1. CDR1 GTSNPN and CDR2 SVGIG come from the germline V gene (reference sequence). Germline trimming cut 4 bases from V and 8 bases from J; bases unmatched to any gene: 11. The CDR3 covers 15 residues. For the CDR3, the DNA is TGTGCCTGGACCCAGTCGGGACAGGGAAGCGAAAAACTGTTTTTT. It encodes CAWTQSGQGSEKLFF.

This chain links TRBV7-2 with TRBJ1-2; D gene unclear. Germline assignment: CDR1 SGHTA and CDR2 FQGNSA. Trimming removed 7 bases from V and 5 bases from J, with 8 bases in between. CDR3 size: 11 residues. The CDR3 coding sequence is TGTGCCAGCACAGTGATATATGGCTACACCTTC. Its translation: CASTVIYGYTF.

V is TRBV4-1 and J is TRBJ2-7; TRBD2 might be the D (5 bases). Trimming took off 1 base at V and 3 bases at J, with 13 bases between the two ends. Germline-derived CDR1 and CDR2 are MGHRA and YSYEKL. The CDR3 runs to 15 residues. This CDR3 reads CASSQVLDGGYEQYF. The CDR3 DNA follows: TGCGCCAGCAGCCAAGTCCTTGACGGAGGCTACGAGCAGTACTTC.